This T cell receptor beta chain derives from a study of cytomegalovirus exposure and HLA in healthy donors. To note about this clone: As yet, its antigen is unknown.

V was clipped by 2 bases and J by 4 bases; unmatched bases: 1. The CDR3 loop spans 14 amino acids. CDR1 is SGDLS and CDR2 is YYNGEE in the germline V gene. Findings of the study overall: The classifier reportedly diagnosed cytomegalovirus status with high sensitivity and specificity. CMV serostatus was the sole immune exposure data available.

PCR used 60 Vbeta primers and 13 Jbeta primers. Clones were read by immunoSEQ multiplex PCR, and TCRdb kept only the in-frame ones, dropping some. The repertoire consists of just over 65,000 clones, with roughly 77% occurring once and the leading ten covering about 7%. Specimen: PBMCs. The chain carries TRBV9 and TRBJ1-4; 8 bases are shared with TRBD1. The TCR sequence derives from a human donor in good health. CDR3 nucleotide sequence: TGTGCCAGCAGCGTGGGACAGGATAATGAAAAACTGTTTTTT. Its protein is CASSVGQDNEKLFF.